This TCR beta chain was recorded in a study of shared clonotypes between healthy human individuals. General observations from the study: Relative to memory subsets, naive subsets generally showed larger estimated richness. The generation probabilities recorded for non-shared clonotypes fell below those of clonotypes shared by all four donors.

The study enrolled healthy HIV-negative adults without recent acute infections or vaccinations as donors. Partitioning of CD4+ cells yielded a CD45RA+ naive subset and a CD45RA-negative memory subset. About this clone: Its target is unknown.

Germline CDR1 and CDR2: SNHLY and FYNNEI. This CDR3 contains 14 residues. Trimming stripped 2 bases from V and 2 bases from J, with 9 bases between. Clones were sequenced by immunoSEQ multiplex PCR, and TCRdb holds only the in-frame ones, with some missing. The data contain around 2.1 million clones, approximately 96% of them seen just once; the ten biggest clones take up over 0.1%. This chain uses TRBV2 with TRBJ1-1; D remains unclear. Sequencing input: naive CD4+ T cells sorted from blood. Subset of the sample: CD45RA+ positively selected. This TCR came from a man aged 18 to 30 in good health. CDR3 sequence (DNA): TGTGCCAGCAGTGAAATTGGATCAAACACTGAAGCTTTCTTT. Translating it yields CASSEIGSNTEAFF.